The entry below describes one TCR beta chain. This clonotype was found a few times. Which antigen it targets is not known. The input lacks base qualities; no much larger clone sits a single base away. The record originates from a study of blood T cells in healthy people across ages (dated by TCRdb to the mid-2010s). Turning to the overall study: In model experiments, roughly one uniquely barcoded TCR beta cDNA molecule per two T cells was captured by template switching. Using deep sequencing normalized with unique cDNA molecular identifiers, the study measured how TCR beta repertoire diversity changes with age. Four age groups were formed from the donors: young (average about 16 years), middle-aged (approximately 42), aged (under 70) and long-lived (less than 85). To avoid experimental bias, donors of different ages were randomly spread across the sequencing lanes. The study analyzed two additional independent replicas of 1 million unique cDNA reads from the same blood draw for two donors, one aged 18 to 30 and one aged 80 or older. Results and caveats for the whole study, not just this receptor: Observed TCR beta diversity correlated strongly with the percentage of naive T cells measured by flow cytometry. Estimates of total diversity based on one million sequenced T cells were considered lower bounds and underestimates. As age increased, observed TCR beta diversity per million T cells dropped in a roughly linear way, and a significant reduction was already evident by age about 40. Compared with the aged group, the long-lived group had more naive CD4+ T cells, fewer expanded clones and increased TCR diversity, a pattern suggesting age selection. Bulk unsorted PBMC profiling prevented conclusive comparison of naive and antigen-experienced compartments. Donor CMV infection status was unknown, potentially confounding age-related changes in expanded clonotypes.

Systemically healthy Caucasian individuals from Russia, 39 in total and aged roughly 6 to 95 years, were included as donors. Around 10 milliliters of peripheral blood were drawn from each donor into EDTA-treated Vacutainer tubes. PBMCs were isolated by Ficoll-Paque density-gradient centrifugation, with at least 7 million obtained per sample. Trizol reagent was used to extract total RNA from PBMCs, with at least 5.5 micrograms per sample. The percentages of naive CD45RAhigh/CD27high T cells were determined by flow cytometry on a PBMC aliquot from every donor. The CDR3 goes from the cysteine to the phenylalanine over 13 residues. Only the CDR3 region is kept as DNA, spanning 39 bases read in frame from base 1. Per the germline V gene, MNHEY is the CDR1 and SVGAGI is the CDR2. Trimming removed 8 bases from V and 0 bases from J, leaving 7 bases between the germline ends. Library creation used 5' RACE. TCRdb names Illumina HiSeq 2500 as the instrument used. A second PCR of roughly 7 to 12 cycles was run with a J-beta primer mix and a sample-barcoded 5' primer. Each TCR beta cDNA molecule received a unique molecular identifier from a template-switch 5' adaptor carrying 12 random nucleotides. Each sample yielded at least 2.5 million CDR3-containing paired-end reads. All of the RNA was converted into first-strand cDNA using the Mint cDNA synthesis kit, with a TRBC-specific oligonucleotide serving as the primer. All cDNA was treated with uracil-DNA glycosylase and then went through a first 18-cycle PCR with the universal primers M1SS and BC2_uni_R. The authors processed their data as follows. For normalization, 1 million high-quality reads, each with a distinct molecular identifier, were randomly selected from each sample. Reads sharing molecular identifiers were discarded rather than binned into consensus sequences. CDR3 identification, clonotype clustering and error correction used MiTCR with a Q25 quality threshold and the strictest error-elimination algorithm. A nonparametric unseen species model with Euler transformation was used to estimate a lower bound on total TCR beta diversity. TCRdb itself trimmed the public reads at Q25 with fastp, ran MiXCR and retained productive beta chains. Each entry is one CDR3 protein sequence, shown with its most common DNA and genes. V and J calls and clone size were set by TCRdb, not the authors. This sample has about 640,000 distinct CDR3 sequences in its table, and 40% to 45% of those were observed once. Clones ranked in the top ten supply about 30% of the sample.

Material: blood. The TCR sequence derives from an elderly man in good health. In this chain, TRBV6-5 is recombined with TRBJ1-4; the D gene is unclear. The nucleotide sequence reads as follows: TGTGCCAGCGGGTTTGCAACTAATGAAAAACTGTTTTTT. Translation gives CASGFATNEKLFF.